Below are 21 T cell receptor beta chains sequenced from a single sample in a study of cytomegalovirus exposure and HLA in healthy donors. Both 60 Vbeta primers and 13 Jbeta primers went into the PCR. Clones were read by immunoSEQ multiplex PCR, and TCRdb kept only the in-frame ones, dropping some. The sample includes approximately 160,000 clones, nearly 80% of them seen just once. Sequenced input: PBMCs. Receptors originate from a male donor in good health and CMV-seronegative.

This rearrangement joins TRBV5-6 to TRBJ2-7; D is perhaps TRBD2 (6 bases). Per the germline V gene, CDR1 is SGHDT and CDR2 is YYEEEE. Trimming left V 6 bases short and J 0 bases short, with 13 bases between. The CDR3 length is 14 residues. CDR3 residues: CASTMGGNSYEQYF. The CDR3 DNA reads as TGTGCCAGCACCATGGGGGGAAACTCCTACGAGCAGTACTTC.

J is TRBJ1-2 and V is TRBV19, with TRBD1 matching 11 bases. Germline assignment: CDR1 LNHDA and CDR2 SQIVND (reference sequence). With V trimmed by 5 bases and J by 2 bases, 4 bases remained unmatched. CDR3 length: 15 amino acids. The CDR3 region is CASSPDRGHNYGYTF. The CDR3 DNA reads TGTGCCAGTAGTCCGGACAGGGGGCACAACTATGGCTACACCTTC.

V usage is TRBV27 and J usage is TRBJ1-4; D unclear. Germline values: CDR1 MNHEY, CDR2 SMNVEV (reference sequence). This CDR3 spans 11 amino acids. The V end was cut by 7 bases, the J end by 16 bases, with 16 bases between. In DNA form, the CDR3 reads TGTGCCAGCACGTCCATGGGGAGGGAGTTTTTT. This sequence encodes CASTSMGREFF.

The chain couples TRBV4-1 to TRBJ2-7; 7 nucleotides line up with TRBD1. Trimming removed 5 bases from V and 5 bases from J; junction bases left unmatched: 9. CDR3 size: 14 residues. Germline loops: CDR1 MGHRA, CDR2 YSYEKL. CDR3 sequence: CASSAPGQIDEQYF. Here the CDR3 DNA reads TGCGCCAGCAGCGCACCGGGACAGATCGACGAGCAGTACTTC.

The genes are TRBV7-2 and TRBJ2-5; TRBD2 aligns across 9 bases. The length of the CDR3 is 16 residues. The germline gives CDR1 SGHTA, CDR2 FQGNSA. Trimming at V came to 4 bases and at J to 4 bases, leaving 10 bases not matched to a gene. This CDR3 reads CASSSGGGGAGETQYF. CDR3 coding DNA: TGTGCCAGCAGCTCGGGGGGCGGGGGGGCCGGAGAGACCCAGTACTTC.

The sample holds one count of this clone. The J gene is TRBJ2-7, the V gene TRBV11-2; maybe TRBD1 (6 bases). This CDR3 has 13 amino acids. With 5 bases removed from V and 12 bases from J, the gap between germline ends came to 20 bases. Germline V gene sequence: CDR1 SGHAT, CDR2 FQNNGV. The CDR3 DNA reads TGTGCCAGCAGCCTCGGAAAACAGGGAGATCTGTACTTC. Translation: CASSLGKQGDLYF. Complete variable domain (other parts from reference TRBV11-2 and TRBJ2-7): EAGVAQSPRYKIIEKRQSVAFWCNPISGHATLYWYQQILGQGPKLLIQFQNNGVVDDSQLPKDRFSAERLKGVDSTLKIQPAKLEDSAVYLCASSLGKQGDLYFGPGTRLTVT.

This chain connects TRBV5-6 to TRBJ1-2, with 7 bases lining up with TRBD1. CDR3 size: 14 residues. V lost 4 bases and J lost 5; bases outside the gene matches: 8. Per germline, CDR1 SGHDT and CDR2 YYEEEE. CDR3 DNA sequence: TGTGCCAGCAGCACAGGGGTTTTTGAATATGGCTACACCTTC. Residues: CASSTGVFEYGYTF.

Only one count was recorded for this clone. V usage is TRBV5-4 and J usage is TRBJ2-5; 11 nucleotides align to TRBD2. The CDR3 consists of 12 residues. CDR1 SGHNT and CDR2 YYREEE come from the germline V gene (reference sequence). V shed 7 bases, J shed 5 bases, and the junction held 1 base outside the gene matches. In DNA, the CDR3 is TGTGCCAGCGGGACTAGCGGTGAGACCCAGTACTTC. This encodes CASGTSGETQYF. Supplemented by reference TRBV5-4 and TRBJ2-5, the full variable domain reads ETGVTQSPTHLIKTRGQQVTLRCSSQSGHNTVSWYQQALGQGPQFIFQYYREEENGRGNFPPRFSGLQFPNYSSELNVNALELDDSALYLCASGTSGETQYFGPGTRLLVL.

The chain employs TRBV7-2 and TRBJ2-1; 8 bases match TRBD2. Germline V gene data show CDR1 as SGHTA and CDR2 as FQGNSA. This CDR3 spans 14 amino acids. V lost 4 bases and J lost 5; bases outside the gene matches: 4. The CDR3 region has the DNA TGTGCCAGCAGCTGGGGACTAGTAAACAATGAGCAGTTCTTC. It specifies CASSWGLVNNEQFF.

The chain carries TRBV2 and TRBJ2-2; D is uncertain. Trimming cost V 2 bases and J 4 bases, with 2 bases left between them. Germline V lookup: CDR1 SNHLY, CDR2 FYNNEI. CDR3 length equals 12 residues. The CDR3 sequence: CASSERTGELFF. The CDR3 DNA reads TGTGCCAGCAGTGAACGCACCGGGGAGCTGTTTTTT.

The chain is built from TRBV4-3 and TRBJ2-1; D is perhaps TRBD1 (5 bases). Trimming left V 0 bases short and J 2 bases short, with 14 bases between. Germline CDR1 and CDR2: LGHNA and YSLEER. CDR3 length: 17 amino acids. The CDR3 protein is CASSQDVQGLPYNEQFF. In DNA, the CDR3 is TGCGCCAGCAGCCAAGACGTCCAGGGCCTACCCTACAATGAGCAGTTCTTC.

The chain employs TRBV19 and TRBJ2-2, with unresolved D. Trimming left V 3 bases short and J 0 bases short, with 14 bases between. The germline V gene has CDR1 LNHDA and CDR2 SQIVND (reference sequence). The CDR3 extends over 17 amino acids. In nucleotides, the CDR3 is TGTGCCAGTAGTATGTTAAACAGTCTCGCGAACACCGGGGAGCTGTTTTTT. It translates to CASSMLNSLANTGELFF.

The chain uses TRBV5-1 and TRBJ2-5, with 12 bases fitting TRBD2. From germline, CDR1 is SGHRS and CDR2 YFSETQ. The CDR3 runs to 15 residues. Trimming took 6 bases from V and 5 from J; bases not matched to a gene: 8. For the CDR3, the DNA is TGCGCCAGCATCCCTAGCGGGAGGGCTGGGGAGACCCAGTACTTC. This encodes CASIPSGRAGETQYF.

This clone was seen once. The J gene is TRBJ2-5, the V gene TRBV7-9; tentative D call: TRBD2 (6 bases). CDR1 and CDR2 (germline): SEHNR, FQNEAQ (reference sequence). V was trimmed by 4 bases and J by 3 bases, leaving 15 bases between them. The CDR3 is 15 amino acids. The CDR3 coding sequence is TGTGCCAGCAGCTCTCGAATGGGGGGAGAAGAGACCCAGTACTTC. Translated: CASSSRMGGEETQYF.

The rearrangement uses TRBV9 and TRBJ2-5, with a weak D call TRBD1 (6 bases). Deletions cut 0 bases from V and 5 bases from J, with 14 bases between. This CDR3 comprises 15 residues. Germline CDR1 and CDR2: SGDLS and YYNGEE. The CDR3 region has the DNA TGTGCCAGCAGCGTAGTTCAGGGGCACCTGGAGACCCAGTACTTC. This encodes CASSVVQGHLETQYF.

The V and J genes are TRBV6-5 and TRBJ2-1; no reliable D call. From germline, CDR1 is MNHEY and CDR2 SVGAGI. V was shortened by 6 bases and J by 7 bases, with 10 bases between the two germline ends. This CDR3 has 12 residues. CDR3: CASRDAGNEQFF. The CDR3 DNA reads TGTGCCAGCAGAGACGCCGGGAATGAGCAGTTCTTC.

The rearrangement joins TRBV27 to TRBJ1-1, with D possibly TRBD1 on 5 matching bases. The V end was cut by 0 bases, the J end by 1 base, with 6 bases between. The germline CDR1 and CDR2 sequences are MNHEY and SMNVEV (reference sequence). The CDR3 runs to 14 residues. Here the CDR3 DNA reads TGTGCCAGCAGTTTATCAGGGGCGAACACTGAAGCTTTCTTT. Residues: CASSLSGANTEAFF.

The rearrangement uses TRBV7-2 and TRBJ2-7, with TRBD1 matching over 9 bases. V shed 7 bases and J 1 base; nucleotides not matched to a gene: 11. Germline lookup yields CDR1 SGHTA and CDR2 FQGNSA. This CDR3 spans 16 amino acids. DNA of the CDR3: TGTGCCAGCATTGGGGTTAACGACAGGGGGTCCTACGAGCAGTACTTC. Protein: CASIGVNDRGSYEQYF.

This chain joins TRBV7-3 and TRBJ2-3; D remains unclear. Per germline, CDR1 SGHTA and CDR2 FQGTGA. The V and J ends lost 5 bases and 3 bases respectively, with 15 bases between them. The CDR3 loop spans 15 amino acids. CDR3 residues: CASSPKARPTDTQYF. The CDR3 DNA follows: TGTGCCAGCAGCCCAAAGGCCAGGCCTACAGATACGCAGTATTTT.

J is TRBJ1-1 and V is TRBV19; D is perhaps TRBD1 (5 bases). The germline V and J ends were trimmed by 2 bases and 6 bases, with 16 bases remaining between them. CDR3 length: 15 amino acids. CDR1 and CDR2 from the germline V gene are LNHDA and SQIVND (reference sequence). The CDR3 DNA is TGTGCCAGTAGTATATGGGGCCGGGAGTCCCCTGAAGCTTTCTTT. This codes for CASSIWGRESPEAFF.

The chain combines TRBV30 with TRBJ2-1, with 11 bases aligning to TRBD2. Germline V lookup: CDR1 GTSNPN, CDR2 SVGIG (reference sequence). Losses at the gene ends were 2 bases for V and 8 bases for J; bases not matched to a gene: 2. The CDR3 length is 13 residues. CDR3 residues: CAWSWGLADEQFF. The CDR3 DNA sequence: TGTGCCTGGAGTTGGGGACTAGCGGATGAGCAGTTCTTC.